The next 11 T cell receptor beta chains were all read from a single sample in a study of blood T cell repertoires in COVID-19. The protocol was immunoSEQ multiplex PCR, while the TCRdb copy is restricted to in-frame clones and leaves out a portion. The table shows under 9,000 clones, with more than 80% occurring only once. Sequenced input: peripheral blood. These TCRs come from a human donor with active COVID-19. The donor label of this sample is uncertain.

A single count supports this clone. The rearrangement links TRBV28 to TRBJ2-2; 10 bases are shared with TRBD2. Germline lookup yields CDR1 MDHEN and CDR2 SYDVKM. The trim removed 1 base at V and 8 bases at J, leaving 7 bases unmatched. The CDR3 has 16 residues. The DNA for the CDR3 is TGTGCCAGCAGTTTATTAACTAGCGGGGCCGATGGGGAGCTGTTTTTT. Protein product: CASSLLTSGADGELFF.

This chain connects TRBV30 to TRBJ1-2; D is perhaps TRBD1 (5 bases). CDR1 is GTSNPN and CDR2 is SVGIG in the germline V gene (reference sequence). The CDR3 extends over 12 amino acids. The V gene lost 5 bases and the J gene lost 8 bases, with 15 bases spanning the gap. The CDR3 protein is CAWGTGLGGYTF. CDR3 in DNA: TGTGCCTGGGGGACCGGCCTAGGAGGCTACACCTTC.

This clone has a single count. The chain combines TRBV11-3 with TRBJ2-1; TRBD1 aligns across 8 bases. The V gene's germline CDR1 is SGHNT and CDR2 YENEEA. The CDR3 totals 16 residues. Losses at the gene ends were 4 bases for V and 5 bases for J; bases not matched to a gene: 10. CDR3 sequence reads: CASSSTGARTNNEQFF. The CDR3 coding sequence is TGTGCCAGCAGCTCGACAGGGGCAAGAACTAACAATGAGCAGTTCTTC.

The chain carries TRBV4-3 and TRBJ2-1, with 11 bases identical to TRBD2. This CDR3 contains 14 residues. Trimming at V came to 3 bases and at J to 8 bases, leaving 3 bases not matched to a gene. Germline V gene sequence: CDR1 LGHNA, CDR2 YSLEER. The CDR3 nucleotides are TGCGCCAGCAGCCACATAGCGGGGGGGTATGAGCAGTTCTTC. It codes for CASSHIAGGYEQFF.

The CDR3 loop is CASSLLAGEYNEQFF. The CDR3 DNA reads TGTGCCAGCAGTTTGCTAGCGGGGGAGTACAATGAGCAGTTCTTC. The rearrangement joins TRBV27 to TRBJ2-1; 10 nucleotides agree with TRBD2. This CDR3 has 15 residues. Losses at the gene ends were 3 bases for V and 4 bases for J; bases not matched to a gene: 3. CDR1 and CDR2 (germline): MNHEY, SMNVEV (reference sequence).

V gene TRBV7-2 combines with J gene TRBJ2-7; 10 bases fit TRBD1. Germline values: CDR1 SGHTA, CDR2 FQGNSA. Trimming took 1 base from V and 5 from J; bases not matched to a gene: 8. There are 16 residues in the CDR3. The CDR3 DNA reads TGTGCCAGCAGCTTAGACATTGGGACAGGGGTCGACGAGCAGTACTTC. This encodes CASSLDIGTGVDEQYF.

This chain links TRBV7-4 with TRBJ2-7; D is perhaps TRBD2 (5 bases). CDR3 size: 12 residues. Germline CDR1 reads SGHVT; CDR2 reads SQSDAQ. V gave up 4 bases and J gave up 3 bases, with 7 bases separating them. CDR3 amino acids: CASSSEGYEQYF. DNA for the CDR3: TGTGCCAGCAGCTCCGAGGGCTACGAGCAGTACTTC.

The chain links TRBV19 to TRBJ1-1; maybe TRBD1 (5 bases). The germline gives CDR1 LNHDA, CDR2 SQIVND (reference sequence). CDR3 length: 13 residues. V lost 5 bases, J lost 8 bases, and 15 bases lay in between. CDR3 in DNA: TGTGCCAGTAGTGCGAGGGAGGGGAGGGAAGCTTTCTTT. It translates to CASSAREGREAFF.

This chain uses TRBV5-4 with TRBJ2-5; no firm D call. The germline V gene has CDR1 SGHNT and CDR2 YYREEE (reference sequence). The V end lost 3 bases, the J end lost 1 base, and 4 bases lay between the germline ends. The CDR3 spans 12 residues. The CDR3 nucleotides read TGTGCCAGCAGCTGGGCCCAAGAGACCCAGTACTTC. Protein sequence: CASSWAQETQYF.

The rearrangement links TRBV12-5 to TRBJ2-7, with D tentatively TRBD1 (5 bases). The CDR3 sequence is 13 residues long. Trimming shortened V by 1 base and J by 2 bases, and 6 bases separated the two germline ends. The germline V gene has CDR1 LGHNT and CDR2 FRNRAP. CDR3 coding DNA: TGTGCTAGTGGTTTGGCGACAGCCTACGAGCAGTACTTC. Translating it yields CASGLATAYEQYF.

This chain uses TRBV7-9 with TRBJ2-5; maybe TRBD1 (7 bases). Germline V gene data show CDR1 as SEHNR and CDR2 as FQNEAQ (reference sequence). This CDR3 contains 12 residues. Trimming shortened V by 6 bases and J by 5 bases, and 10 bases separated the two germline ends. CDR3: CASSSGGETQYF. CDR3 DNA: TGTGCCAGCAGTTCAGGGGGGGAGACCCAGTACTTC.